The clone carrying this T cell receptor beta chain was counted only a few times. This CDR3 contains 16 residues. Source study methods: Amplification from reference gene primers served as the basis for estimated nucleated cell counts. The method was immunoSEQ multiplex PCR; TCRdb's version includes in-frame clones alone and lacks a portion of them. V and J calls and clone size are given by that table; D and trimming were obtained from the DNA. The data show about 140,000 clones, with 80% to 90% seen just once and about 11% held by the top ten. This entry is derived from a study of blood T cell repertoires in COVID-19. Across the whole study: The analysed material was cDNA or gDNA that came from T cells, B-cell-depleted T cells, or PBMCs.

Material: peripheral blood. This chain links TRBV21-1 with TRBJ2-7; the table's D call, TRBD2, has no DNA check behind it. TRBV21-1 is described as a pseudogene. The origin of this receptor is a man between 60 and 75 years old with active or convalescent COVID-19. As DNA, the CDR3 is TGTGCCAGCAGCAAACGGTCTAGCGGGAGTACCGACGAGCAGTACTTC. This encodes CASSKRSSGSTDEQYF.